This T cell receptor (beta chain) was profiled in a study of T cells in Graves' hyperthyroidism and ophthalmopathy (dated by TCRdb to between 2018 and 2020). Study-wide context: TCR V-J signatures able to tell the groups apart were searched for in a discovery cohort of 100 patients, of whom more than 40 had Graves' ophthalmopathy and under 65 had stable Graves' hyperthyroidism. Prospective prediction of ophthalmopathy was tested in an independent validation cohort consisting of 18 to 20 hyperthyroidism patients and some 17 patients who later progressed to ophthalmopathy. The 100 discovery patients were randomly split 7:3 into training and test sets. The study also compared thyroid tissue and blood T-cell repertoires from 6 or 7 Graves' hyperthyroidism patients. Once sampling was done, hyperthyroidism patients were given methimazole at a starting dose of 30 mg daily, whereas ophthalmopathy patients were given high-dose intravenous methylprednisolone. TCR Vbeta CDR3 sequencing of 120 to 150 peripheral blood samples (over 40 ophthalmopathy, approximately 80 hyperthyroidism and around 17 progressor patients) is reported in the paper.

General conclusions and limits of the study: In validation, progression to ophthalmopathy was predicted by the model with 65% to 71% sensitivity and roughly 76% specificity, a median of 6.5 months before onset. Sample size was not statistically predetermined, and blinding of investigators to group allocation was not performed. Most expanded thyroid clonotypes (frequency above 0.001) were also detected in blood, suggesting blood repertoires may reflect thyroid immune responses. A 13 V-J signature model separated ophthalmopathy from stable hyperthyroidism, with 87.88% sensitivity and approximately 81% specificity in cross-validation and 80%/75% in testing.

The TCR beta CDR3 regions were amplified from RNA transcripts. The first round of RT-PCR for the TCR CDR3 was performed with the HTBI primer set and the Qiagen OneStep RT-PCR kit. A second multiplex PCR round built the libraries, followed by size selection and purification. Libraries were sequenced paired-end with 100 bp reads on an Illumina HiSeq2000. The study's own analysis went as follows. SOAPnuke was used to process the raw data, with reads discarded if the reads contained adapters or uncalled bases, had a mean Phred below 15, or lacked an exact constant-primer or identifier match. COPE v1.2.5 was used to merge the high-quality paired reads, and each unique nucleotide sequence was defined as a clonotype. MiTCR v1.1 was used to align clonotypes to the IMGT TRBV, TRBD and TRBJ reference segments. Analysis was restricted to V-J combinations with a frequency above 0.0001, which covered about 99% of repertoires. The TCS score was defined as the ratio of F50 (clonal expansion) to E x V (chaos), calculated using BLOSUM62-based TCRdist between CDR3 peptides within each V-J. Welch's t-statistics and random forest reduced 450 to 600 V-J features to some 14, which were used in a naive Bayes classifier (R e1071). The raw public data were reprocessed by TCRdb itself: fastp quality trimming at Q25, MiXCR clonotype calling, in-frame beta chains only. Each entry is one CDR3 protein sequence, shown with its most common DNA and genes. For this entry, the V and J calls and clone size follow TCRdb and not the study's own pipeline. The sample includes approximately 590,000 distinct CDR3 sequences, with roughly 46% observed a single time. The top ten constitute about 7.9% of the sample.

From a lookup of the germline V gene (reference sequence), CDR1 and CDR2 are DFQATT and SNEGSKA. V and J lose 5 bases and 0 bases, and a span of 10 bases separates them. The CDR3 has 13 amino acids, counting the end cysteine and phenylalanine. The sequence is cut down to CDR3 DNA, 39 bases in frame from base 1. In its sample, this clonotype was seen a few times. Its cognate antigen has yet to be identified. Per-base qualities were not stored, and no clone one base away is much larger. Stable Graves' hyperthyroidism was defined as no progression to ophthalmopathy during 18 months of follow-up. Hyperthyroidism patients were newly diagnosed, had a disease duration of under 2 months, and were aged 18 to 65 years. The study excluded patients with uncontrolled infections, other autoimmune diseases, pregnancy or lactation. Diagnoses were based on clinical symptoms, serum thyroxine and TRAb, thyroid ultrasound and orbital computed tomography. Total RNA was extracted using Trizol reagent, and RNA quality was assessed on an Agilent 2100 Bioanalyzer.

Sequenced material: peripheral blood or thyroid tissue (not recorded which). The chain is assembled from TRBV20-1 and TRBJ1-1, with a tentative D gene TRBD1 over 5 matching bases. The receptor was derived from a woman between 18 and 30 years old with Graves' hyperthyroidism. Donor details come from another sample of the same person, matched by shared clones. The bases read TGCAGTGCTCACCTCAGGGTGAACACTGAAGCTTTCTTT. It specifies CSAHLRVNTEAFF.